The 11 T cell receptor beta chains in this list originate from one sample, sequenced in a study of OX40 agonist ivuxolimab in advanced cancers. The protocol used for the library was the immunoSEQ multiplex PCR assay. This immuneACCESS table, as held by TCRdb, lists in-frame sequences with V and J called but not all clones. Of the missing ones, under half trace to an unresolved V gene in checked studies; the others have no known cause. Within this sample are tens of thousands of clones, with 91% of them counted one time only. Together, the top ten hold around 4% of the sample. The starting material was CD4+ or CD8+ T cells sorted from blood, obtained in a trial of the OX40 agonist ivuxolimab. The receptors were gathered from an adult with an advanced solid tumor such as melanoma, head and neck, liver or kidney cancer.

The rearrangement joins TRBV29-1 to TRBJ2-2; D gene uncertain. Germline lookup yields CDR1 SQVTM and CDR2 ANQGSEA. V gave up 1 base and J gave up 0 bases, with 3 bases separating them. There are 13 residues in the CDR3. The DNA for the CDR3 is TGCAGCGTTGAAGGACCGAACACCGGGGAGCTGTTTTTT. It is translated as CSVEGPNTGELFF.

The chain couples TRBV21-1 to TRBJ1-4. TRBV21-1 is reported as a pseudogene. The CDR3 consists of 17 residues. DNA for the CDR3: TGTGCCAGCAGCAAAGCGCTCTGTACACGGTCTAATGAAAAACTGTTTTTT. Its translation is CASSKALCTRSNEKLFF.

The rearrangement links TRBV27 to TRBJ1-6, with D perhaps TRBD1 (5 bases). Trimming cost V 6 bases and J 7 bases, with 13 bases left between them. The CDR3 covers 14 residues. CDR1 and CDR2 (germline): MNHEY, SMNVEV (reference sequence). In DNA, the CDR3 is TGTGCCAGCAGAACCGGGACGATCAATTCACCCCTCCACTTT. Translated: CASRTGTINSPLHF.

The chain joins TRBV6-4 to TRBJ2-3, with D maybe TRBD1 (5 bases). V gave up 3 bases and J gave up 0 bases, with 13 bases separating them. Germline V gives CDR1 MRHNA, CDR2 SNTAGT. CDR3 size: 16 residues. The CDR3 bases are TGTGCCAGCAGTGAAGTGTGGCAGGGTAGCACAGATACGCAGTATTTT. Its translation: CASSEVWQGSTDTQYF.

The CDR3 DNA reads as TGTGCCATCAGTGAGTCTTATGAAGCTTTCTTT. It codes for CAISESYEAFF. V and J are TRBV10-3 and TRBJ1-1; D gene uncertain. The germline V gene encodes CDR1 ENHRY and CDR2 SYGVKD. Trimming shortened V by 0 bases and J by 7 bases, and 3 bases separated the two germline ends. The CDR3 spans 11 residues.

The J gene is TRBJ1-4, the V gene TRBV15, with 8 bases that match TRBD1. With V trimmed by 11 bases and J by 8 bases, 13 bases remained unmatched. This CDR3 region has 14 residues. Germline V gene data show CDR1 as LNHNV and CDR2 as YYDKDF (reference sequence). CDR3 region: CASKSGQGLEKLFF. The CDR3 nucleotides read TGTGCCTCGAAGTCTGGACAGGGCCTGGAAAAACTGTTTTTT.

This chain links TRBV2 with TRBJ1-1; 7 bases are a match to TRBD1. The CDR3 is made up of 17 amino acids. Germline V gene lookup returns CDR1 SNHLY and CDR2 FYNNEI. J was trimmed by 1 base and V by 6 bases; bases with no gene match: 14. The CDR3 DNA reads TGTGCCAGCAGCCTGGACAGGACCAGAATAGGGAACACTGAAGCTTTCTTT. It encodes CASSLDRTRIGNTEAFF.

The chain has TRBV11-2 and TRBJ2-3; no clear D gene. This CDR3 spans 12 amino acids. Germline assignment: CDR1 SGHAT and CDR2 FQNNGV. Trimming took 4 bases from V and 5 from J, leaving 7 bases between them. CDR3 coding DNA: TGTGCCAGCAGCTCGCTGGGAGATACGCAGTATTTT. It codes for CASSSLGDTQYF.

On this clone: One junction end disagrees with the germline gene, perhaps due to a read error. The chain carries TRBV2 and TRBJ2-1; the D is unclear. The CDR3 length is 13 residues. CDR1 SNHLY and CDR2 FYNNEI come from the germline V gene. As DNA, the CDR3 is TGTGCCAGCAGAGAAGTTGCCCGGGATGAGCAGTTCTTC. It encodes CASREVARDEQFF.

The chain is built from TRBV11-3 and TRBJ1-6, with 8 bases fitting TRBD1. The CDR3 is 18 residues long. With 2 bases clipped from V and 0 bases from J, the junction kept 6 bases outside the gene matches. The germline gives CDR1 SGHNT, CDR2 YENEEA. CDR3 loop: CASSLSRGPPSYNSPLHF. CDR3 DNA: TGTGCCAGCAGCTTATCCAGGGGGCCTCCCTCCTATAATTCACCCCTCCACTTT.

This chain links TRBV6-5 with TRBJ1-2, with 11 bases aligning to TRBD1. Trimming cost V 4 bases and J 7 bases; bases outside gene matches: 8. The CDR3 totals 15 residues. Germline loops: CDR1 MNHEY, CDR2 SVGAGI. The CDR3 sequence: CASSLGTGGWSGYTF. The CDR3 DNA is TGTGCCAGCAGTTTGGGGACAGGGGGATGGAGTGGCTACACCTTC.